A selection of T cell receptor beta chains follows, all from one sample in a study of blood T cell repertoires in COVID-19. Data came from immunoSEQ multiplex PCR; TCRdb stores just in-frame clones and leaves some out. The sample gives some 250,000 clones, more than 75% of which show up once; 5.2% is in the top ten. Sequencing input: peripheral blood. The receptors were gathered from a woman in her sixties with COVID-19, enrolled during active disease. CDR3s include the opening cysteine and the closing phenylalanine or tryptophan. Fields, in order: J gene, clone size, D gene, V gene, CDR3 length, CDR3 DNA, CDR3 protein. The D gene is left open where the match is weak. Expanded clones are given a class, and other clones once, few, many or no size at all.

J: TRBJ1-1
size: -
D: -
V: TRBV12-3/TRBV12-4
length: 13
DNA: TGTGCCAGCAGTTTAGGACAGAACACTGAAGCTTTCTTT
CDR3: CASSLGQNTEAFF

J: TRBJ1-2
size: -
D: -
V: TRBV3-1/TRBV3-2
length: 12
DNA: TGTGCCAGCAGCCACAGGGACTATGGCTACACCTTC
CDR3: CASSHRDYGYTF

J: TRBJ1-5
size: -
D: TRBD1
V: TRBV19
length: 16
DNA: TGTGCCAGTAGTATAACCGGGACAGGGTCCAATCAGCCCCAGCATTTT
CDR3: CASSITGTGSNQPQHF

J: TRBJ2-7
size: -
D: TRBD2
V: TRBV28
length: 14
DNA: TGTGCCAGCAGTCCCCTAGCGGGAAGGTACGAGCAGTACTTC
CDR3: CASSPLAGRYEQYF

J: TRBJ2-3
size: -
D: TRBD2
V: TRBV28
length: 15
DNA: TGTGCCAGCAGATCACCGGGACTAGGAGGATATACGCAGTATTTT
CDR3: CASRSPGLGGYTQYF

J: TRBJ1-6
size: many
D: -
V: TRBV5-1
length: 15
DNA: TGCGCCAGCAGCTTGGACTCAACCCGGGATTCACCCCTCCACTTT
CDR3: CASSLDSTRDSPLHF

J: TRBJ1-1
size: -
D: -
V: TRBV5-6
length: 15
DNA: TGTGCCAGCAGCTTTCAGATTACAGGGCCCCCTGAAGCTTTCTTT
CDR3: CASSFQITGPPEAFF

J: TRBJ1-1
size: -
D: -
V: TRBV19
length: 14
DNA: TGTGCCAGTAGTCTACAGGGAGGGGTCACTGAAGCTTTCTTT
CDR3: CASSLQGGVTEAFF

J: TRBJ1-1
size: -
D: -
V: TRBV19
length: 15
DNA: TGTGCCAGTAGTATAGGCCCAGGGGCGAACACTGAAGCTTTCTTT
CDR3: CASSIGPGANTEAFF

J: TRBJ2-1
size: -
D: TRBD2
V: TRBV24-1
length: 17
DNA: TGTGCCACCAGTGATTGGGGGACTAGCGGGATTGACAATGAGCAGTTCTTC
CDR3: CATSDWGTSGIDNEQFF

J: TRBJ2-5
size: -
D: TRBD2
V: TRBV6-2/TRBV6-3
length: 18
DNA: TGTGCCAGCAGTTACTCGAATATGGGACTAACGACACAAGAGACCCAGTACTTC
CDR3: CASSYSNMGLTTQETQYF